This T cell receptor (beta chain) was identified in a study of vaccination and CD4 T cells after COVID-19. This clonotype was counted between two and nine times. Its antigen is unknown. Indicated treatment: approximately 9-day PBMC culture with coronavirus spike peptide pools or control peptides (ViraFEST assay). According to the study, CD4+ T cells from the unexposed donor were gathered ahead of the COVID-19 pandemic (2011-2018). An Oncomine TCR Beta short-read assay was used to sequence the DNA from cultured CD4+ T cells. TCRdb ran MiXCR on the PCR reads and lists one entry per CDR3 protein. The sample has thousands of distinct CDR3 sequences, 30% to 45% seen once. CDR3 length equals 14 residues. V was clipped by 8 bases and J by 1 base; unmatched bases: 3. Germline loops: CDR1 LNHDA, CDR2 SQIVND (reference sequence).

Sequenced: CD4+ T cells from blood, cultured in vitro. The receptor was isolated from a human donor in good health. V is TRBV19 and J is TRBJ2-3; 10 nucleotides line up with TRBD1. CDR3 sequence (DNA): TGTGCCAGTGCCGGGACAGGGGGCACAGATACGCAGTATTTT. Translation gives CASAGTGGTDTQYF.